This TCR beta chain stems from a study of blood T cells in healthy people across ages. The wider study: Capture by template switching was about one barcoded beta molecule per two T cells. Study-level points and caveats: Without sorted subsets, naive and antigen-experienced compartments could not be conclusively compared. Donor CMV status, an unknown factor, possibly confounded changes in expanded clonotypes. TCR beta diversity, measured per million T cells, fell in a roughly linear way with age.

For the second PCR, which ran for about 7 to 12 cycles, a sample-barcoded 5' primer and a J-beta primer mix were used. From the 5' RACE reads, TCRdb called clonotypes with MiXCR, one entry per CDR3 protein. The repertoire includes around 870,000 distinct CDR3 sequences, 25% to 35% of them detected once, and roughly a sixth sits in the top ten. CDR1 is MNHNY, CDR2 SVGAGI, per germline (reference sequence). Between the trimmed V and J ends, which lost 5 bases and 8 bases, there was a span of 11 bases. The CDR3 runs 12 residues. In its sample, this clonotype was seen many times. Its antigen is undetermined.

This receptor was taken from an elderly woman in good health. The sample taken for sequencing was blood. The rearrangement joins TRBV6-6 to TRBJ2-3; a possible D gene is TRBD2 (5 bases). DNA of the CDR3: TGTGCCAGCAGTACTGCTAGCATTACGCAGTATTTT. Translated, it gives CASSTASITQYF.